This TCR beta chain was sequenced during a study of shared clonotypes between healthy human individuals. Produced via immunoSEQ multiplex PCR; TCRdb's table is partial and in-frame only. The profile shows about 2.4 million clones, approximately 94% of them singletons. Germline V CDR1 and CDR2: ENHRY, SYGVKD. This CDR3 is built from 16 residues. The ends lost 4 bases at V and 7 bases at J; junction bases unmatched: 9. This chain joins TRBV10-3 and TRBJ2-3, with 12 positions matching TRBD1. This receptor was identified in a man between 18 and 29 years old in good health. Some clones in this sample may be carry-over from other donors' samples. Sequenced input: naive CD4+ T cells from PBMCs. The subset was: CD45RA+ positively selected. The CDR3 nucleotides are TGTGCCATCAGTGTTTCTGGGACAGGGGGCCCGAATACGCAGTATTTT. It translates to CAISVSGTGGPNTQYF.